The T cell receptor (beta chain) described here comes from a study of blood T cell repertoires in COVID-19. At the level of the study: The analysed material was cDNA or gDNA that came from T cells, B-cell-depleted T cells, or PBMCs.

Authors' methods: For nucleated cells, counts were estimated from reference gene primer amplification. This table comes from immunoSEQ multiplex PCR, and its TCRdb copy is limited to in-frame clones, with some not included. That table furnishes V, J and clone size, whereas the DNA furnished D and trimming. The sample includes some 200,000 clones, more than 75% of them seen just once. V gave up 6 bases and J gave up 2 bases; unmatched junction bases: 8. Germline V gene data show CDR1 as LNHDA and CDR2 as SQIVND (reference sequence). The CDR3 loop spans 15 amino acids. The V and J genes are TRBV19 and TRBJ2-7; 9 bases match TRBD1. Sequencing input: peripheral blood. This sequence was found in a man over 45 who had recovered from COVID-19. The CDR3 region has the DNA TGTGCCAGTAGCAGGGGACAGGGAATAGCCTACGAGCAGTACTTC. Translating it yields CASSRGQGIAYEQYF.